A single sample gave rise to the 32 T cell receptor beta chains below, sequenced in a study of OX40 agonist ivuxolimab in advanced cancers. Profiled with immunoSEQ multiplex PCR; TCRdb holds only in-frame clones, not every one. This sample carries some 77,000 clones, just over 85% of them seen once, and the ten largest clones take 2.5% to 3%. The specimen was CD4+ or CD8+ T cells sorted from blood, collected in a trial of the OX40 agonist ivuxolimab. The receptors originated from an adult with an advanced solid tumor such as melanoma, head and neck, liver or kidney cancer.

The V call is TRBV7-9, the J call TRBJ2-7; 8 bases align to TRBD2. With 4 bases clipped from V and 4 bases from J, the junction kept 9 bases outside the gene matches. Germline V gives CDR1 SEHNR, CDR2 FQNEAQ (reference sequence). The CDR3 spans 15 residues. The CDR3 here is CASSSYGGATYEQYF. In DNA, the CDR3 is TGTGCCAGCAGCTCCTACGGGGGGGCAACGTACGAGCAGTACTTC. Using reference TRBV7-9 and TRBJ2-7 for the parts outside the CDR3, the full variable domain is DTGVSQNPRHKITKRGQNVTFRCDPISEHNRLYWYRQTLGQGPEFLTYFQNEAQLEKSRLLSDRFSAERPKGSFSTLEIQRTEQGDSAMYLCASSSYGGATYEQYFGPGTRLTVT.

The chain carries TRBV30 and TRBJ2-1; D is undetermined. Trimming shortened V by 5 bases and J by 3 bases, and 8 bases separated the two germline ends. The CDR3 length is 12 residues. Germline V CDR1 and CDR2: GTSNPN, SVGIG (reference sequence). The chain's CDR3 is CAWQELYNEQFF. CDR3 coding DNA: TGTGCCTGGCAAGAACTCTACAATGAGCAGTTCTTC.

The chain's CDR3 is CASRGQEKTYEQYF. DNA for the CDR3: TGTGCCAGCAGGGGACAAGAAAAAACCTACGAGCAGTACTTC. The chain is built from TRBV28 and TRBJ2-7, with D possibly being TRBD1 (6 bases). Germline lookup yields CDR1 MDHEN and CDR2 SYDVKM. This CDR3 spans 14 amino acids. The V and J ends lost 6 bases and 2 bases respectively, with 14 bases between them.

This clone was observed many times. The rearrangement uses TRBV6-5 and TRBJ2-7; 7 bases are a match to TRBD2. V lost 6 bases to trimming and J lost 6 bases; unmatched junction nucleotides: 11. CDR1 MNHEY and CDR2 SVGAGI come from the germline V gene. The CDR3 is 14 residues long. Here the CDR3 reads CASSRSGAVPEQYF. CDR3 nucleotides: TGTGCCAGCAGCCGGAGCGGGGCAGTCCCCGAGCAGTACTTC.

This chain links TRBV5-1 with TRBJ2-3; the match to TRBD2 covers 9 bases. Germline V lookup: CDR1 SGHRS, CDR2 YFSETQ. With V trimmed by 4 bases and J by 2 bases, 8 bases remained unmatched. This CDR3 has 16 amino acids. The DNA for the CDR3 is TGCGCCAGCAGCATGCGGGGGGGCCGATACACAGATACGCAGTATTTT. Encoded protein: CASSMRGGRYTDTQYF.

The table lists this clone with a count of one. The rearrangement links TRBV5-6 to TRBJ2-2; TRBD2 aligns across 13 bases. The length of the CDR3 is 17 residues. Germline CDR1 is SGHDT and CDR2 is YYEEEE. Trimming at V came to 4 bases and at J to 5 bases, leaving 8 bases not matched to a gene. This CDR3 reads CASSLGLAGPRTGELFF. The CDR3 DNA reads TGTGCCAGCAGCCTGGGACTAGCGGGGCCCCGGACCGGGGAGCTGTTTTTT.

The chain couples TRBV15 to TRBJ1-5; 7 positions match TRBD1. The CDR3 loop spans 17 amino acids. With V trimmed by 5 bases and J by 5 bases, 15 bases remained unmatched. Germline values: CDR1 LNHNV, CDR2 YYDKDF (reference sequence). The CDR3 DNA reads TGTGCCACCAGCTCCCAATTGGGGGCAGGGGGACATCAGCCCCAGCATTTT. Translating gives CATSSQLGAGGHQPQHF. The full variable domain, with the rest looked up from reference TRBV15 and TRBJ1-5, is DAMVIQNPRYQVTQFGKPVTLSCSQTLNHNVMYWYQQKSSQAPKLLFHYYDKDFNNEADTPDNFQSRRPNTSFCFLDIRSPGLGDTAMYLCATSSQLGAGGHQPQHFGDGTRLSIL.

In the case of this clone: The identical CDR3 is also encoded by other nucleotide sequences in the sample. The V gene is TRBV5-1, the J gene TRBJ1-4; a possible D gene is TRBD1 (6 bases). V lost 0 bases to trimming and J lost 3 bases, with 9 bases between them. Germline V gene sequence: CDR1 SGHRS, CDR2 YFSETQ. This CDR3 region has 15 residues. The CDR3 loop reads CASSLAGGANEKLFF. CDR3 DNA: TGCGCCAGCAGCTTGGCGGGGGGCGCTAATGAAAAACTGTTTTTT. Filled out from reference TRBV5-1 and TRBJ1-4, the complete variable domain reads KAGVTQTPRYLIKTRGQQVTLSCSPISGHRSVSWYQQTPGQGLQFLFEYFSETQRNKGNFPGRFSGRQFSNSRSEMNVSTLELGDSALYLCASSLAGGANEKLFFGSGTQLSVL.

The chain combines TRBV6-5 with TRBJ2-3, with TRBD2 as a possible D gene (5 bases). CDR1 is MNHEY and CDR2 is SVGAGI in the germline V gene. This CDR3 has 15 residues. V was pared by 0 bases and J by 6 bases, with 13 bases between. CDR3 in amino acids: CASSYSSSPGDTQYF. In DNA form, the CDR3 reads TGTGCCAGCAGTTACTCGTCCTCCCCGGGGGATACGCAGTATTTT.

A remark on this clone: One end of the junction does not line up with germline, which may come from a read error. This chain joins TRBV7-7 and TRBJ2-7; 9 nucleotides line up with TRBD2. CDR1 and CDR2 (germline): SSHAT, FNYEAQ (reference sequence). The CDR3 totals 16 residues. This CDR3 is CASSLAATSGSYEQYF. In DNA, the CDR3 is TGTGCTAGCAGCTTAGCTGCGACTAGCGGCTCCTACGAGCAGTACTTC.

This chain connects TRBV5-1 to TRBJ2-7; D assignment may be TRBD1 or TRBD2 (6 bases each). The CDR3 length is 15 residues. Trimming cost V 2 bases and J 5 bases, with 17 bases left between them. The germline V gene has CDR1 SGHRS and CDR2 YFSETQ. CDR3 DNA: TGCGCCAGCAGCTTTTCGGGGGCAGGGAACAACGAGCAGTACTTC. It yields the protein CASSFSGAGNNEQYF.

The rearrangement joins TRBV27 to TRBJ2-3; a possible D gene is TRBD2 (5 bases). CDR1 and CDR2 from the germline V gene are MNHEY and SMNVEV (reference sequence). V shed 5 bases and J shed 0 bases, with 6 bases lying between them. The CDR3 is 13 residues long. The CDR3 protein is CASSSGSTDTQYF. The CDR3 coding sequence is TGTGCCAGCAGTAGCGGTAGCACAGATACGCAGTATTTT.

The V gene is TRBV5-1, the J gene TRBJ2-2; D is uncertain. Trimming pared 0 bases from V and 4 bases from J, leaving 10 bases between. Germline loops: CDR1 SGHRS, CDR2 YFSETQ. There are 15 residues in the CDR3. The CDR3 is CASSLEGLGTGELFF. DNA for the CDR3: TGCGCCAGCAGCTTGGAAGGGTTAGGCACCGGGGAGCTGTTTTTT.

The chain employs TRBV7-9 and TRBJ1-5; D uncertain. Germline V lookup: CDR1 SEHNR, CDR2 FQNEAQ (reference sequence). The CDR3 consists of 14 residues. Trimming stripped 1 base from V and 1 base from J, with 5 bases between. The CDR3 loop reads CASSLGASNQPQHF. The CDR3 coding sequence is TGTGCCAGCAGCTTAGGGGCGAGCAATCAGCCCCAGCATTTT.

The chain carries TRBV19 and TRBJ2-1; TRBD2 matches at 8 bases. CDR3 length: 15 amino acids. Germline V lookup: CDR1 LNHDA, CDR2 SQIVND (reference sequence). V lost 5 bases to trimming and J lost 6 bases; unmatched junction nucleotides: 9. Written as DNA, the CDR3 is TGTGCCAGTAGTCCCCGGGGACTAGGAGGCAATGAGCAGTTCTTC. Translating gives CASSPRGLGGNEQFF.

The gene calls are TRBV7-6 and TRBJ2-7, with D hard to call. V gave up 5 bases and J gave up 7 bases, with 15 bases separating them. Germline V gene sequence: CDR1 SGHVS, CDR2 FNYEAQ. The CDR3 sequence is 13 residues long. The CDR3 region has the DNA TGTGCCAGCAGCCCCGTACAGACTCGGGAGCAGTACTTC. This encodes CASSPVQTREQYF.

This clone came up once. CDR3 in DNA: TGTGCCAGCAGCCGCGGGGGACTAGCAGGAGATACGCAGTATTTT. Translated: CASSRGGLAGDTQYF. The V and J genes are TRBV6-4 and TRBJ2-3; TRBD2 matches at 9 bases. Germline V CDR1 and CDR2: MRHNA, SNTAGT. J gave up 5 bases and V 6 bases, and 9 bases lay outside the gene matches. The CDR3 is 15 amino acids.

The rearrangement links TRBV5-6 to TRBJ1-4, with D uncertain. The CDR3 is made up of 14 amino acids. The V gene's germline CDR1 is SGHDT and CDR2 YYEEEE. V was pared by 0 bases and J by 6 bases, with 9 bases between. In DNA, the CDR3 is TGTGCCAGCAGCTTGGTAGGGCCTGATGAAAAACTGTTTTTT. It codes for CASSLVGPDEKLFF. Variable domain in full (rest from reference TRBV5-6 and TRBJ1-4): DAGVTQSPTHLIKTRGQQVTLRCSPKSGHDTVSWYQQALGQGPQFIFQYYEEEERQRGNFPDRFSGHQFPNYSSELNVNALLLGDSALYLCASSLVGPDEKLFFGSGTQLSVL.

The chain joins TRBV4-1 to TRBJ2-5; D is undetermined. V lost 1 base, J lost 5 bases, and 8 bases lay in between. The germline gives CDR1 MGHRA, CDR2 YSYEKL. The CDR3 is 13 residues long. CDR3 amino acids: CASSQARPETQYF. CDR3 DNA sequence: TGCGCCAGCAGCCAAGCGCGCCCCGAGACCCAGTACTTC.

The chain is built from TRBV27 and TRBJ2-1, with 14 bases fitting TRBD2. Germline CDR1 MNHEY, CDR2 SMNVEV (reference sequence). The CDR3 has 20 amino acids. The trim removed 8 bases at V and 8 bases at J, leaving 23 bases unmatched. The CDR3 reads CASVGYGLAGGTDRRDEQFF. In DNA form, the CDR3 reads TGTGCCAGCGTGGGGTACGGACTAGCGGGAGGAACCGACCGTCGAGATGAGCAGTTCTTC.

This clone was observed a single time. The V and J genes are TRBV6-5 and TRBJ2-7, with 7 positions matching TRBD1. Trimming removed 6 bases from V and 4 bases from J; junction bases left unmatched: 12. Germline loops: CDR1 MNHEY, CDR2 SVGAGI. This CDR3 has 15 amino acids. CDR3 sequence (DNA): TGTGCCAGCAGCCAATCCGGGACAGCCCCTTACGAGCAGTACTTC. As protein: CASSQSGTAPYEQYF.

The rearrangement joins TRBV18 to TRBJ2-3, with TRBD1 matching over 8 bases. The CDR3 is 13 amino acids. The germline V gene has CDR1 KGHSH and CDR2 LQKENI. V was pared by 8 bases and J by 2 bases, with 3 bases of the junction left unmatched. As DNA, the CDR3 is TGTGCCAGCCAGACAGGGGACACAGATACGCAGTATTTT. Residues: CASQTGDTDTQYF.

The V and J genes are TRBV11-2 and TRBJ2-1, with 7 positions matching TRBD2. J was trimmed by 5 bases and V by 5 bases; bases with no gene match: 9. Per the germline V gene, CDR1 is SGHAT and CDR2 is FQNNGV. This CDR3 has 15 residues. The CDR3 sequence: CASSPPGLQNNEQFF. In DNA form, the CDR3 reads TGTGCCAGCAGCCCGCCGGGACTACAGAACAATGAGCAGTTCTTC.

This chain connects TRBV5-1 to TRBJ1-4; D unclear. The germline V gene has CDR1 SGHRS and CDR2 YFSETQ. The CDR3 consists of 16 residues. V lost 3 bases and J lost 4, with 16 bases in between. The CDR3 sequence is CASSSRGVGGNEKLFF. The DNA of the CDR3 is TGCGCCAGCAGCTCGAGAGGAGTAGGTGGTAATGAAAAACTGTTTTTT. The full variable domain, with the rest looked up from reference TRBV5-1 and TRBJ1-4, is KAGVTQTPRYLIKTRGQQVTLSCSPISGHRSVSWYQQTPGQGLQFLFEYFSETQRNKGNFPGRFSGRQFSNSRSEMNVSTLELGDSALYLCASSSRGVGGNEKLFFGSGTQLSVL.

For the CDR3, the DNA is TGTGCCAGCAGTGAAAACAGGGTCAACTATGGCTACACCTTC. Protein sequence: CASSENRVNYGYTF. V and J are TRBV6-1 and TRBJ1-2, with D perhaps TRBD1 (6 bases). This CDR3 has 14 amino acids. Germline lookup yields CDR1 MNHNS and CDR2 SASEGT. V was shortened by 2 bases and J by 2 bases, with 9 bases between the two germline ends.

This clone appeared a single time. The V call is TRBV7-6, the J call TRBJ1-1, with 8 bases that match TRBD1. The CDR3 consists of 17 residues. Germline CDR1 is SGHVS and CDR2 is FNYEAQ. With 5 bases clipped from V and 0 bases from J, the junction kept 11 bases outside the gene matches. CDR3 residues: CASSRVPGQVLNTEAFF. The CDR3 DNA is TGTGCCAGCAGCCGCGTCCCGGGACAGGTTTTGAACACTGAAGCTTTCTTT.

The chain combines TRBV11-3 with TRBJ1-2; D is unclear. The germline V gene encodes CDR1 SGHNT and CDR2 YENEEA. V gave up 0 bases and J gave up 4 bases, with 6 bases separating them. The length of the CDR3 is 13 residues. The CDR3 DNA follows: TGTGCCAGCAGCTTAGATGATTCCTATGGCTACACCTTC. This translates into CASSLDDSYGYTF.

This sequence joins TRBV30 and TRBJ1-6, with unresolved D. Trimming cost V 4 bases and J 7 bases, with 11 bases left between them. Germline V gene sequence: CDR1 GTSNPN, CDR2 SVGIG (reference sequence). This CDR3 region has 13 residues. The CDR3 loop reads CAWTVRTNSPLHF. The DNA for the CDR3 is TGTGCCTGGACAGTGCGAACAAATTCACCCCTCCACTTT.

Remarks on this clone: One end of the junction varies from germline; a read error may be responsible. The chain links TRBV29-1 to TRBJ1-4; 11 bases match TRBD1. The CDR3 runs to 11 residues. Germline V gene lookup returns CDR1 SQVTM and CDR2 ANQGSEA. CDR3 bases: TGCAGCGTTGATAAGGGACAGGGGGTAATTTTT. Its translation is CSVDKGQGVIF.

The chain has TRBV5-6 and TRBJ2-3, with 7 bases aligning to TRBD1. From germline, CDR1 is SGHDT and CDR2 YYEEEE. The length of the CDR3 is 16 residues. V shed 4 bases and J 2 bases; nucleotides not matched to a gene: 10. The CDR3 is CASSDSRTGFTDTQYF. In nucleotides, the CDR3 is TGTGCCAGCAGCGACTCGAGGACAGGATTCACAGATACGCAGTATTTT.

The CDR3 region has the DNA TGTGCCAGCAGCCAAGTGTGGAACACTGAAGCTTTCTTT. Its protein is CASSQVWNTEAFF. The genes are TRBV14 and TRBJ1-1; no clear D. V was trimmed by 1 base and J by 1 base, leaving 4 bases between them. In germline, CDR1 is SGHDN, CDR2 FVKESK. The CDR3 loop spans 13 amino acids.

The V gene is TRBV11-1, the J gene TRBJ2-2; D uncertain. Between the trimmed V and J ends, which lost 6 bases and 4 bases, there was a span of 15 bases. CDR3 size: 15 residues. Germline lookup yields CDR1 SGHAT and CDR2 FQDESV (reference sequence). The CDR3 here is CASSRISDTTGELFF. The CDR3 DNA reads as TGTGCCAGCAGTCGGATCTCCGACACCACCGGGGAGCTGTTTTTT. Full variable domain (outside the CDR3, taken from reference TRBV11-1 and TRBJ2-2): EAEVAQSPRYKITEKSQAVAFWCDPISGHATLYWYRQILGQGPELLVQFQDESVVDDSQLPKDRFSAERLKGVDSTLKIQPAELGDSAMYLCASSRISDTTGELFFGEGSRLTVL.